This T cell receptor beta chain was obtained from a study of T cell repertoires in cytomegalovirus infection. About the study: An indication of both CMV infection and matching HLA type came from public TCR beta signatures.

MiXCR, run by TCRdb on the reads, gives a single entry per CDR3 protein. The top ten clones hold more than 5.5% of a sample with some 220,000 distinct CDR3 sequences, approximately 6.7% of them seen once. About this clonotype itself: As yet, its antigen is unknown.

CDR1 and CDR2 (germline): SGHTA, FQGNSA. The ends lost 3 bases at V and 4 bases at J; junction bases unmatched: 8. The CDR3 contains 17 residues. The study's findings and limits: Individuals carrying CMV plus the relevant HLA were identified by cumulative frequency of public TCR beta families. Within the response measured ex vivo, HLA-C-restricted CMV-specific TCR beta clonotypes were dominant.

The TCR sequence derives from a human donor in good health (CMV status not recorded). Some clones in this sample may be carry-over from other donors' samples. The sample taken for sequencing was PBMCs. The rearrangement links TRBV7-2 to TRBJ1-6; 8 nucleotides line up with TRBD1. The CDR3 bases are TGTGCCAGCAGCTTGAGAACGGGACAGGTGTATAATTCACCCCTCCACTTT. Translation: CASSLRTGQVYNSPLHF.